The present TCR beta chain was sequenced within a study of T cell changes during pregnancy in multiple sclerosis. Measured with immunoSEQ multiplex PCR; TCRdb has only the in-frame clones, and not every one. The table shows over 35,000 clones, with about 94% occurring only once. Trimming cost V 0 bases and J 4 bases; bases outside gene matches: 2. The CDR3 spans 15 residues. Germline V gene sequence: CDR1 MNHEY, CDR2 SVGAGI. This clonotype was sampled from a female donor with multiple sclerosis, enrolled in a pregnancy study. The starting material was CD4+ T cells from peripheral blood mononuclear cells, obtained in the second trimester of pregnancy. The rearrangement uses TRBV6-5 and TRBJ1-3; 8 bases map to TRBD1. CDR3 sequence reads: CASSYSGQGGNTIYF. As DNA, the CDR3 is TGTGCCAGCAGTTACTCTGGACAGGGCGGAAACACCATATATTTT.